What follows is one TCR beta chain and its context. Many counts were recorded for this clonotype. It lacks a known antigen. Per-base quality was not reported, and no clone a single base away is much larger than it. The CDR3 contains 12 residues, cysteine and phenylalanine counted. Left in the record is the CDR3 DNA by itself, 36 bases read in frame from the first base. Taken from the germline V gene (reference sequence), the CDR1 and CDR2 loops are DFQATT and SNEGSKA. The trim is 0 bases for V and 2 bases for J, with a gap of 5 bases between the germline ends. Libraries of naive CD8 T cells were generated from roughly 20,000 to 1,000,000 sorted cells, with 10%, 30% or 50% of the purified RNA used. Naive CD8 T cells, defined as CD8+CD4-CCR7+CD45RA+, were FACS-sorted into RLT Plus buffer on a BD FACSAria II. Approximately eleven TCR copies' worth of Jurkat RNA were spiked into about 20,000-1,000,000 naive CD8 T cell samples to test detection sensitivity. Enrichment of CD8 T cells was performed with RosetteSep CD8+ T Cell Enrichment Cocktail and Ficoll-Paque, after which ACK red cell lysis was carried out.

The sample is drawn from a study of molecular identifiers for immune sequencing clone quantification (dated by TCRdb to the late 2010s). About the study as a whole: For a replicate experiment, the RNA from either approximately 20,000 or 100,000 naive CD8 T cells was divided into five aliquots, and four of those aliquots went on to sequencing. This methods study used CD8 T cells to benchmark TCR RNA copy counting and molecular-identifier clustering-based TCR repertoire sequencing (MIDCIRS).

The library came from PCR. Sequencing instrument: Illumina HiSeq 4000. Bulk TCR libraries were made following a previously described method, with the TCR primers given in Table S5. Total RNA was purified with the Qiagen AllPrep DNA/RNA kit. Reads from multiple sequencing runs of the same library were pooled before analysis. The paper's processing steps were these. Reads were retained only if an exact TCR constant sequence was present, and the retained reads were trimmed to 150 nt and grouped according to their 12-nt molecular barcodes. Reads in each barcode group were sub-clustered using a 15% Levenshtein threshold, and a quality-weighted consensus sequence was built for each RNA molecule. Non-functional sequences were excluded, and lower-count sequences lying one edit away from another sequence were also excluded. Barcode sub-clusters with fewer than 20% of the maximum read count were removed, based on fitting two negative binomial distributions. Using fastp at Q25 and MiXCR, TCRdb reprocessed the public reads and kept productive beta chains. Entries are consolidated by CDR3 protein sequence, retaining the most common genes and DNA. TCRdb, rather than the study authors, made the V and J calls. The sample table records 50,000 to 65,000 distinct CDR3 sequences; about 23% of these occur just once. Approximately 1.9% of the sample rests with the top ten.

What the work shows at the level of the full study, not this receptor alone: A single cell's worth of spiked-in Jurkat TCR RNA was reported detectable even among 850,000 to 1,000,000 naive CD8 T cells. Identical TCR molecules sharing a barcode could cause highly expanded clone sizes to be underestimated. The naive libraries included spiked-in Jurkat TCR RNA (fewer than eleven copies' worth), and this Jurkat TCR RNA is not part of the donor repertoire. Without barcode sub-clustering, chimeric consensus sequences inflated TCR diversity; chimeras reached as high as 47%. In CMV-specific effector cells, clones with more than 20 RNA copies accounted for over 97% of molecules, whereas in naive cells such clones accounted for under 1%. Modeling estimated 2.5 to 3 recovered TCR RNA copies per cell, compared with about 10 by digital PCR, which implies roughly 30% capture efficiency.

This sequence uses TRBV20-1 and TRBJ2-7; no D gene call is confident. The origin of this receptor is a human donor in good health. Some libraries in this study had Jurkat cell RNA spiked in. The specimen was naive CD8+ T cells from blood, with Jurkat cell RNA spiked in. The meaning of the sample's cell subset or site label: FACS-sorted CD8+CD4-CCR7+CD45RA+ naive T cells. The sequenced DNA: TGCAGTGCTAGAGAAGCTACCTACGAGCAGTACTTC. The encoded protein is CSAREATYEQYF.